This TCR beta chain was documented in a study of T cell clusters in autoimmune cytopenias. Background on the study: Per sample, median TRB depth was approximately 54,000 reads, yielding a median 2,350 distinct clonotypes. Overall study findings and caveats: TRB repertoire shifts in secondary cytopenia and chronic lymphocytic leukemia mostly reflected lymphoma, not autoimmunity.

Multiplex touch-down PCR amplified TRB using TRB-A and TRB-B pools in one tube. TCRdb reprocessed the multiplex PCR reads, keeping one entry per CDR3 protein, no DNA. Its clone listing holds 9,500 or so distinct CDR3 sequences. Per germline, CDR1 SGHKS and CDR2 YYEKEE (reference sequence). The CDR3 sequence is 16 residues long. This clonotype shows up as medium-sized by frequency. What it binds is unknown. TRB was amplified from approximately 250 ng of peripheral blood genomic DNA per sample. The sequenced material came from peripheral blood. This clonotype originated in a human donor with an autoimmune cytopenia or autoimmune hepatitis (not recorded which). This chain joins TRBV5-5 and TRBJ2-3; TCRdb selects TRBD2, and the lack of DNA leaves this call unchecked. The CDR3 here is CASSFRASGGTDTQYF.